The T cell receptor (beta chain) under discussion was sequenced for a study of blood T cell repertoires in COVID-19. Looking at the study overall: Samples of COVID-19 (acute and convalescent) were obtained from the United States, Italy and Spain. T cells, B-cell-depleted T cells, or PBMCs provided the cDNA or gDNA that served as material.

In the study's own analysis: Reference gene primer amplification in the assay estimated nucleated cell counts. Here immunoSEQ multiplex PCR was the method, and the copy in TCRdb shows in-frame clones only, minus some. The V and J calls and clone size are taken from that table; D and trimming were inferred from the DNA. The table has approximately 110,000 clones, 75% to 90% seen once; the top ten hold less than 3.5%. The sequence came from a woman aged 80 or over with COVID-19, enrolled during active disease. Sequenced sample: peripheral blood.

The CDR3 DNA follows: TGTGCCAGCAGCTTTAGCGGCCCGGCTTTCGAGCAGTACTTC. This encodes CASSFSGPAFEQYF. The rearrangement joins TRBV11-2 to TRBJ2-7; maybe TRBD2 (6 bases). The CDR3 contains 14 residues. Germline CDR1 and CDR2: SGHAT and FQNNGV. V dropped 3 bases and J dropped 6 bases, with 15 bases sitting between them.